The 14 T cell receptor beta chains below come from one sample, sequenced in a study of Ad26.COV2.S vaccination and SARS-CoV-2 variants. Sample treatment: approximately 18 received Ad26.COV2.S at low or high dose, single or two shots; about 5 received placebo; per-sample allocation not given. Specimens were obtained on day 63 following the first vaccine or placebo injection. Here immunoSEQ multiplex PCR was the method, and the copy in TCRdb shows in-frame clones only, minus some. The sample lists some 270,000 clones; 70% to 90% were seen once. This specimen was peripheral blood, taken in a trial of Ad26.COV2.S vaccine versus placebo. The receptor source for this set is a person aged 18 to 65 who received the Ad26.COV2.S COVID-19 vaccine or a placebo.

J is TRBJ1-2 and V is TRBV28, with TRBD1 matching 10 bases. Looked up from germline, CDR1 is MDHEN and CDR2 is SYDVKM. The CDR3 runs 16 residues. V was pared by 6 bases and J by 1 base, with 8 bases of the junction left unmatched. The CDR3 sequence: CASRSTGGIGNYGYTF. The CDR3 nucleotides are TGTGCCAGCAGATCGACAGGGGGCATAGGTAACTATGGCTACACCTTC.

CDR3 sequence: CASSRGNGVPNYGYTF. The CDR3 DNA sequence: TGTGCCAGCAGCCGGGGGAATGGGGTTCCTAACTATGGCTACACCTTC. The chain is built from TRBV3-1 (or the pseudogene TRBV3-2) and TRBJ1-2; the D gene is possibly TRBD1 (5 bases). The length of the CDR3 is 16 residues. Looked up from germline, CDR1 is LGHDT and CDR2 is YNNKEL (reference sequence). Trimming stripped 4 bases from V and 0 bases from J, with 15 bases between.

This chain links TRBV5-8 with TRBJ1-6; the match to TRBD1 covers 7 bases. CDR3 size: 15 residues. CDR1 and CDR2 (germline): SGHTS, YDEGEE. The V segment lost 3 bases and the J segment 8 bases; nucleotides outside the gene matches: 8. DNA of the CDR3: TGTGCCAGCAGCTCGGCGGGACAGTCCCATTCACCCCTCCACTTT. It specifies CASSSAGQSHSPLHF.

The genes are TRBV9 and TRBJ1-4, with D perhaps matching TRBD1 (5 bases). The germline gives CDR1 SGDLS, CDR2 YYNGEE. V was clipped by 4 bases and J by 0 bases, with 16 bases between them. The CDR3 length is 17 residues. The CDR3 bases are TGTGCCAGCAGCCCAGGTGGAGGGACCTCAACTAATGAAAAACTGTTTTTT. It translates to CASSPGGGTSTNEKLFF.

As concerns this clone: At one end the junction does not follow the germline gene, possibly because of a read error. This sequence joins TRBV30 and TRBJ1-1; 7 nucleotides match TRBD1. This CDR3 is 13 amino acids long. The germline gives CDR1 GTSNPN, CDR2 SVGIG (reference sequence). The CDR3 loop reads CARSLRDSTEAFF. CDR3 DNA sequence: TGTGCCCGGAGTCTCAGGGACAGCACTGAAGCTTTCTTT.

J is TRBJ2-7 and V is TRBV4-3, with a tentative D call TRBD1 (6 bases). Germline CDR1 is LGHNA and CDR2 is YSLEER. The CDR3 length is 14 residues. Trimming removed 2 bases at V and 2 bases at J, with 10 bases between. The CDR3 nucleotides are TGCGCCAGCAGCCAATCCCAGGGGCCCTACGAGCAGTACTTC. It encodes CASSQSQGPYEQYF.

The V call is TRBV6-5, the J call TRBJ2-5; 7 bases agree with TRBD2. Trimming at V came to 5 bases and at J to 5 bases, leaving 11 bases not matched to a gene. The CDR3 runs 15 residues. Germline CDR1 is MNHEY and CDR2 is SVGAGI. The CDR3 nucleotides read TGTGCCAGCAGTCGCCGTAGCGGGTCGGGGGAGACCCAGTACTTC. This sequence encodes CASSRRSGSGETQYF.

V is TRBV9 and J is TRBJ2-5; 9 positions match TRBD2. V gave up 0 bases and J gave up 5 bases; unmatched junction bases: 8. The CDR3 sequence is 16 residues long. Germline assignment: CDR1 SGDLS and CDR2 YYNGEE. The CDR3 spells CASSVGGGRALETQYF. CDR3 DNA: TGTGCCAGCAGCGTAGGGGGCGGGAGGGCCCTGGAGACCCAGTACTTC.

V and J are TRBV7-8 and TRBJ2-5; the match to TRBD2 covers 12 bases. CDR3 length equals 18 residues. Germline lookup yields CDR1 SGHVS and CDR2 FQNEAQ. V was pared by 2 bases and J by 4 bases, with 11 bases of the junction left unmatched. CDR3 sequence (DNA): TGTGCCAGCAGCTTATCGTCTAGCGGGAGGGGGAAGAGAGAGACCCAGTACTTC. Its translation: CASSLSSSGRGKRETQYF.

This clone has just a few counts. The chain has TRBV6-5 and TRBJ1-6; possible D gene TRBD1, 5 bases. Germline CDR1 reads MNHEY; CDR2 reads SVGAGI. V dropped 4 bases and J dropped 4 bases, with 8 bases sitting between them. The CDR3 contains 14 residues. This chain's CDR3 is CASSWPGYNSPLHF. CDR3 bases: TGTGCCAGCAGTTGGCCAGGGTATAATTCACCCCTCCACTTT.

The V gene is TRBV15, the J gene TRBJ1-5; no clear D gene. The CDR3 extends over 16 amino acids. Trimming cost V 1 base and J 1 base, with 11 bases left between them. Germline V gene lookup returns CDR1 LNHNV and CDR2 YYDKDF (reference sequence). CDR3 amino acids: CATSRAFRGSNQPQHF. In DNA form, the CDR3 reads TGTGCCACCAGCAGAGCCTTTCGAGGGAGCAATCAGCCCCAGCATTTT.

The CDR3 DNA is TGTGCCAGCAGTAGACTGAACACTGAAGCTTTCTTT. Translation gives CASSRLNTEAFF. This rearrangement joins TRBV6-2 or TRBV6-3 to TRBJ1-1; D is unclear. The CDR3 extends over 12 amino acids. Germline V gives CDR1 MNHEY, CDR2 SVGEGT. V lost 5 bases and J lost 0, with 4 bases in between.

The chain links TRBV2 to TRBJ2-5; the match to TRBD1 covers 7 bases. V lost 5 bases and J lost 3; bases outside the gene matches: 0. Per germline, CDR1 SNHLY and CDR2 FYNNEI. The CDR3 spans 12 residues. The CDR3 DNA reads as TGTGCCAGCAGTCAGGGGGAAGAGACCCAGTACTTC. Amino acid sequence: CASSQGEETQYF.

The chain employs TRBV30 and TRBJ1-1; no clear D gene. The CDR3 has 10 residues. From germline, CDR1 is GTSNPN and CDR2 SVGIG (reference sequence). Trimming removed 6 bases from V and 0 bases from J, with 2 bases in between. CDR3 bases: TGTGCCTGTTTGAACACTGAAGCTTTCTTT. Translated, it gives CACLNTEAFF.